These 12 T cell receptor beta chains share one sample of origin, sequenced in a study of tumor-infiltrating lymphocytes in primary liver carcinoma. Germline DNA was also extracted, with blood RNA taken from unsorted whole blood. The investigators made TCR beta cDNA from approximately 500 ng total RNA, using a constant-region primer. For TCR beta, libraries were produced by three nested multiplex PCR rounds using slightly modified ARM-PCR. TRBV1-TRBV30 forward primers and a C-beta reverse primer were used in the first two PCR rounds, which each ran for around 11 cycles. TCRdb re-derived calls from the multiplex PCR reads in MiXCR, one entry per CDR3 protein. Here the sample spans hundreds of thousands of distinct CDR3 sequences, around 50% being singletons. Sequenced: peripheral blood. The receptor source for this set is a woman aged 25-40 years with primary liver carcinoma and hepatitis B virus infection.

Concerning this clonotype itself: The conserved final phenylalanine or tryptophan is absent from the CDR3, which likely points to a read error. This CDR3 reads CASSQPGMNTEAFY. In nucleotides, the CDR3 is TGTGCCAGCAGCCAACCAGGCATGAACACTGAAGCTTTCTAT. The V call is TRBV14, the J call TRBJ1-1; D unresolved. The germline V and J ends were trimmed by 2 bases and 0 bases, with 7 bases remaining between them. Per the germline V gene, CDR1 is SGHDN and CDR2 is FVKESK. The CDR3 has 14 amino acids.

Note on this clonotype: A read error may produce the germline difference seen at one junction end. This sequence joins TRBV5-5 and TRBJ2-1, with D hard to call. Germline lookup yields CDR1 SGHKS and CDR2 YYEKEE (reference sequence). The CDR3 is made up of 16 amino acids. DNA of the CDR3: TGTGCCAGCAGCTTCTCCTTCACCCTCTCCTACAATGAGCGGTTCTTC. Translated, it gives CASSFSFTLSYNERFF.

J is TRBJ1-1 and V is TRBV28; 7 nucleotides line up with TRBD1. Germline V gene data show CDR1 as MDHEN and CDR2 as SYDVKM. This CDR3 comprises 12 residues. The CDR3 sequence is CATWTGNTEAFF. CDR3 nucleotides: TGTGCGACCTGGACAGGAAACACTGAAGCTTTCTTT.

The chain has TRBV20-1 and TRBJ2-1; 11 bases are shared with TRBD2. In germline, CDR1 is DFQATT, CDR2 SNEGSKA (reference sequence). Trimming at V came to 6 bases and at J to 5 bases, leaving 12 bases not matched to a gene. The CDR3 consists of 16 residues. CDR3 DNA: TGCAGTGCCAGAAAGACTAGCGGGGTCGTTGACAATGAGCAGTTCTTC. This encodes CSARKTSGVVDNEQFF.

A note on this clonotype: Here the CDR3 omits its conserved ending phenylalanine or tryptophan, so a read error is the likely source. The chain carries TRBV6-5 and TRBJ2-1; 9 nucleotides agree with TRBD2. Unmatched junction bases numbered 4, after V lost 2 bases and J lost 5 bases. This CDR3 region has 15 residues. Per the germline V gene, CDR1 is MNHEY and CDR2 is SVGAGI. The CDR3 DNA is TGTGCCAGCAGTTACGGACTAGCGAGAAACAATGAGCAGTTCCTC. Protein product: CASSYGLARNNEQFL.

A note on this clonotype: Relative to the germline gene, one junction end is altered; a read error may explain this. In nucleotides, the CDR3 is TGTACCAGCAGCTACCTAAATGACCAGTTCTTC. Translated: CTSSYLNDQFF. The rearrangement uses TRBV11-2 and TRBJ2-1, with D unclear. The CDR3 is made up of 11 amino acids. Germline V gives CDR1 SGHAT, CDR2 FQNNGV.

As regards this clonotype: Being one base from a much bigger clone, this may be a read error. The chain combines TRBV12-3 or TRBV12-4 with TRBJ2-1, with D uncertain. The CDR3 length is 16 residues. The V gene lost 0 bases and the J gene lost 5 bases, with 14 bases spanning the gap. CDR3 sequence: CASSLAGPLYHNEQFF. The DNA of the CDR3 is TGTGCCAGCAGTTTAGCAGGGCCCCTCTACCACAATGAGCAGTTCTTC.

In regard to this clonotype: A read error may explain this, as a much larger clone is one base away. V and J are TRBV12-5 and TRBJ1-1; D is perhaps TRBD1 (5 bases). Germline V gives CDR1 LGHNT, CDR2 FRNRAP. The CDR3 loop spans 14 amino acids. CDR3 coding DNA: TGTGCTAGTGCCCATCCGGGGCGGTTCACTGTAGCTTTCTTT. It encodes CASAHPGRFTVAFF.

Regarding this clonotype: The conserved final phenylalanine or tryptophan is absent from the CDR3, which likely points to a read error. This chain connects TRBV7-8 to TRBJ2-5; the D is unclear. Germline V gene sequence: CDR1 SGHVS, CDR2 FQNEAQ. This CDR3 spans 16 amino acids. The CDR3 loop reads CASSLRRPWTSEAQYI. The CDR3 DNA sequence: TGTGCCAGCAGCCTAAGACGACCCTGGACCTCAGAGGCCCAGTACATC.

Comments on this clonotype: A read error may account for a junction end that differs from germline. The rearrangement uses TRBV11-3 and TRBJ1-2; a weak D match, TRBD1 (5 bases). Germline CDR1 is SGHNT and CDR2 is YENEEA. The CDR3 consists of 12 residues. In DNA, the CDR3 is TGTACCAGCAGCTCAGGGAGTAATGGCTACACCTTC. It is translated as CTSSSGSNGYTF.

This chain links TRBV10-2 with TRBJ2-7, with D possibly TRBD2 on 6 matching bases. The CDR3 runs 14 residues. V lost 0 bases, J lost 6 bases, and 12 bases lay in between. Looked up from germline, CDR1 is WSHSY and CDR2 is SAAADI. Written as DNA, the CDR3 is TGCGCCAGCAGTGAGTCCCTCTGGGGAGGCGAGCAGTACTTC. Its translation: CASSESLWGGEQYF.

Note on this clonotype: This clone may be a read error of a much larger clone one base away. The rearrangement joins TRBV4-1 to TRBJ2-1; D remains unclear. The CDR3 has 15 amino acids. Germline CDR1 and CDR2: MGHRA and YSYEKL. CDR3 in amino acids: CASSNTVGNHNERFF. Here the CDR3 DNA reads TGCGCCAGCAGCAACACAGTTGGCAATCACAATGAGCGGTTCTTC.